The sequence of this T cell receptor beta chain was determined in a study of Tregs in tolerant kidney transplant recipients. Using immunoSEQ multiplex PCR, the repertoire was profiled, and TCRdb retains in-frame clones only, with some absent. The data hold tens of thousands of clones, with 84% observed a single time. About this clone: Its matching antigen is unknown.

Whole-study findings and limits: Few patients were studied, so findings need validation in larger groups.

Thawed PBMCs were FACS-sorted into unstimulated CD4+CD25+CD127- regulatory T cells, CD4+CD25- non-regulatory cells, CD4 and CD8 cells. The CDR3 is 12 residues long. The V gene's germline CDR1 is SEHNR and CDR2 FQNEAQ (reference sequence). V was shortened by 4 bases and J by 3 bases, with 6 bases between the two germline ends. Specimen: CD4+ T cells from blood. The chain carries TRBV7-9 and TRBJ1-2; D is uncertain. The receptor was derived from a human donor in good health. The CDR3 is CASSSDHYGYTF. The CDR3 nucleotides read TGTGCCAGCAGCTCGGACCACTATGGCTACACCTTC.